These 29 T cell receptor beta chains were all obtained from the same sample, sequenced in a study of T cells after yellow fever vaccination. TCRdb reanalysed the 5' RACE reads using MiXCR and keeps one entry per CDR3 protein. The sample consists of approximately 550,000 distinct CDR3 sequences, less than 15% of them appearing once. Sequenced material: PBMCs, taken on the day of the yellow fever booster vaccination. The origin of the receptors is a man aged 30 to 39 who received the YFV17D yellow fever vaccine.

This rearrangement joins TRBV7-9 to TRBJ2-7; D is unclear. The V end was cut by 5 bases, the J end by 5 bases, with 16 bases between. Germline CDR1 is SEHNR and CDR2 is FQNEAQ (reference sequence). This CDR3 is built from 14 residues. The CDR3 coding sequence is TGTGCCAGCAGCCTCGAGGTACTAAGCCACGAGCAGTACTTC. As protein: CASSLEVLSHEQYF.

This sequence joins TRBV5-5 and TRBJ1-5; D uncertain. The CDR3 covers 14 residues. V was clipped by 0 bases and J by 0 bases, with 4 bases between them. Germline CDR1 and CDR2: SGHKS and YYEKEE (reference sequence). CDR3 sequence reads: CASSLGFSNQPQHF. For the CDR3, the DNA is TGTGCCAGCAGCTTGGGCTTTAGCAATCAGCCCCAGCATTTT.

The gene calls are TRBV7-6 and TRBJ2-1; D might be TRBD1 or TRBD2, each matching 5 bases. The germline V gene encodes CDR1 SGHVS and CDR2 FNYEAQ. Trimming left V 5 bases short and J 7 bases short, with 18 bases between. This CDR3 spans 15 amino acids. The CDR3 protein is CASSPGTSVGNEQFF. The CDR3 nucleotides read TGTGCCAGCAGCCCCGGGACGTCTGTTGGTAATGAGCAGTTCTTC.

This clonotype was seen repeatedly, ten times or more. The chain joins TRBV29-1 to TRBJ2-3; perhaps TRBD1 as D (6 bases). The CDR3 runs to 14 residues. V lost 8 bases and J lost 6, with 21 bases in between. The germline CDR1 and CDR2 sequences are SQVTM and ANQGSEA. CDR3: CSFEAAGVPDTQYF. Here the CDR3 DNA reads TGCAGCTTCGAGGCGGCAGGGGTTCCCGATACGCAGTATTTT.

The V gene is TRBV24-1, the J gene TRBJ2-6, with D perhaps matching TRBD2 (6 bases). The CDR3 is made up of 15 amino acids. V gave up 12 bases and J gave up 0 bases, with 14 bases separating them. Germline lookup yields CDR1 KGHDR and CDR2 SFDVKD. In DNA, the CDR3 is TGTGCCGGATCACACGGGAGCTCTGGGGCCAACGTCCTGACTTTC. Translating it yields CAGSHGSSGANVLTF.

This clonotype was detected a few times. The gene calls are TRBV7-2 and TRBJ2-2; TRBD2 might be the D (5 bases). Trimming took off 1 base at V and 5 bases at J, with 8 bases between the two ends. The germline gives CDR1 SGHTA, CDR2 FQGNSA. The CDR3 runs 14 residues. DNA of the CDR3: TGTGCCAGCAGCTTAGGGTCGGGGACCGGGGAGCTGTTTTTT. Residues: CASSLGSGTGELFF.

This clonotype has a handful of counts. The V gene is TRBV14, the J gene TRBJ2-7; TRBD2 matches at 14 bases. The germline CDR1 and CDR2 sequences are SGHDN and FVKESK. The junction had 7 bases not matched to a gene; V was cut back by 4 bases and J by 2 bases. This CDR3 spans 17 amino acids. The CDR3 loop is CASSPGTSGGYTYEQYF. The CDR3 DNA reads as TGTGCCAGCAGCCCCGGGACTAGCGGGGGATATACCTACGAGCAGTACTTC.

This clonotype appeared a few times. V is TRBV7-2 and J is TRBJ2-7; no clear D gene. In germline, CDR1 is SGHTA, CDR2 FQGNSA. Deletions cut 1 base from V and 6 bases from J, with 16 bases between. This CDR3 spans 15 amino acids. CDR3 sequence: CASSLDGIPSREQYF. The CDR3 DNA sequence: TGTGCCAGCAGCTTAGATGGGATTCCAAGTCGCGAGCAGTACTTC.

Comment on this clonotype: This may stem from a read error, because a much larger clone lies one nucleotide away. V usage is TRBV12-3 or TRBV12-4 and J usage is TRBJ2-4, with D unclear. This CDR3 comprises 13 residues. Trimming cost V 7 bases and J 6 bases, with 13 bases left between them. In nucleotides, the CDR3 is TGTGCCAGCATGGGTCAGTGCCCAAACATTCAGTACTTC. Translated, it gives CASMGQCPNIQYF.

This clonotype was detected only a few times. The chain carries TRBV20-1 and TRBJ2-5, with 10 nucleotides matching TRBD2. The CDR3 runs 14 residues. V lost 5 bases to trimming and J lost 1 base; unmatched junction nucleotides: 4. Looked up from germline, CDR1 is DFQATT and CDR2 is SNEGSKA (reference sequence). Written as DNA, the CDR3 is TGCAGTGCTTCCGGGACTAGCGTCCAAGAGACCCAGTACTTC. As protein: CSASGTSVQETQYF.

This clonotype was found many times. The chain joins TRBV7-2 to TRBJ2-1, with 11 positions matching TRBD1. Per the germline V gene, CDR1 is SGHTA and CDR2 is FQGNSA. With 5 bases clipped from V and 9 bases from J, the junction kept 9 bases outside the gene matches. This CDR3 contains 15 residues. The CDR3 region has the DNA TGTGCCAGCAGCATGACCGGGACAGGGGGGGGTGAGCAGTTCTTC. It yields the protein CASSMTGTGGGEQFF.

This chain connects TRBV11-3 to TRBJ2-2, with D maybe TRBD1 (6 bases). V was clipped by 3 bases and J by 5 bases, with 13 bases between them. Germline V gene data show CDR1 as SGHNT and CDR2 as YENEEA. The CDR3 is made up of 15 amino acids. This chain's CDR3 is CASSFKGVNTGELFF. CDR3 nucleotides: TGTGCCAGCAGCTTTAAGGGGGTCAATACCGGGGAGCTGTTTTTT.

This clonotype was observed once. The gene calls are TRBV13 and TRBJ2-1, with D maybe TRBD2 (6 bases). Per the germline V gene, CDR1 is PRHDT and CDR2 is FYEKMQ (reference sequence). Trimming shortened V by 4 bases and J by 6 bases, and 10 bases separated the two germline ends. The length of the CDR3 is 13 residues. The chain's CDR3 is CASSWTTSNEQFF. Here the CDR3 DNA reads TGTGCCAGCAGCTGGACGACTAGCAATGAGCAGTTCTTC.

This clonotype was seen only a few times. CDR3 nucleotide sequence: TGTGCCAGCACCCTAGCGGGAGCCTACTACAATGAGCAGTTCTTC. It encodes CASTLAGAYYNEQFF. The genes are TRBV6-2 or TRBV6-3 and TRBJ2-1; the match to TRBD2 covers 10 bases. The CDR3 runs 15 residues. The germline V gene has CDR1 MNHEY and CDR2 SVGEGT. The ends lost 7 bases at V and 3 bases at J; junction bases unmatched: 6.

V gene TRBV5-1 combines with J gene TRBJ2-1; 14 bases are a match to TRBD2. The CDR3 has 16 amino acids. Germline V gene lookup returns CDR1 SGHRS and CDR2 YFSETQ. V lost 4 bases, J lost 9 bases, and 9 bases stayed unmatched. CDR3 region: CASSPPGLAGVVEQFF. Written as DNA, the CDR3 is TGCGCCAGCAGCCCCCCGGGACTAGCGGGAGTTGTTGAGCAGTTCTTC.

The V call is TRBV28, the J call TRBJ2-1; 11 nucleotides line up with TRBD2. Germline assignment: CDR1 MDHEN and CDR2 SYDVKM. J was trimmed by 9 bases and V by 4 bases; bases with no gene match: 8. CDR3 length equals 15 residues. CDR3 bases: TGTGCCAGCAGTTCCCAACTAGCGGGAGTTTTTGAGCAGTTCTTC. This translates into CASSSQLAGVFEQFF.

This clonotype was observed many times. This sequence joins TRBV7-2 and TRBJ1-5; no clear D. Germline V lookup: CDR1 SGHTA, CDR2 FQGNSA. The CDR3 contains 17 residues. The V gene lost 0 bases and the J gene lost 0 bases, with 12 bases spanning the gap. The CDR3 spells CASSLAPEPYSNQPQHF. The CDR3 nucleotides read TGTGCCAGCAGCTTAGCTCCAGAACCCTATAGCAATCAGCCCCAGCATTTT.

This clonotype was detected many times. The chain is built from TRBV30 and TRBJ1-2, with D hard to call. The CDR3 sequence is 13 residues long. CDR1 and CDR2 from the germline V gene are GTSNPN and SVGIG (reference sequence). Trimming left V 8 bases short and J 4 bases short, with 17 bases between. The DNA for the CDR3 is TGTGCCCATAACGGCCTCGGCTCCTATGGCTACACCTTC. Its translation is CAHNGLGSYGYTF.

This clonotype was picked up many times. One end of the junction varies from germline; a read error may be responsible. The rearrangement links TRBV12-3 or TRBV12-4 to TRBJ2-3, with a tentative D call TRBD2 (6 bases). CDR3 size: 13 residues. CDR3 amino acids: CASGRSRTDRQYF. CDR3 nucleotides: TGTGCCAGCGGGAGGTCCCGCACAGATAGGCAGTATTTT.

The V call is TRBV19, the J call TRBJ2-1; TRBD1 aligns across 7 bases. The ends lost 6 bases at V and 2 bases at J; junction bases unmatched: 7. The CDR3 runs 15 residues. CDR1 and CDR2 from the germline V gene are LNHDA and SQIVND (reference sequence). CDR3 sequence reads: CASSQKGGTYNEQFF. CDR3 nucleotide sequence: TGTGCCAGTAGCCAAAAAGGGGGCACCTACAATGAGCAGTTCTTC.

This chain joins TRBV28 and TRBJ2-5; D not certain. Trimming left V 5 bases short and J 7 bases short, with 8 bases between. This CDR3 contains 11 residues. Germline V gene lookup returns CDR1 MDHEN and CDR2 SYDVKM. CDR3 sequence (DNA): TGTGCCAGCAGTCAACGTGTGACCCAGTACTTC. It specifies CASSQRVTQYF. Drawing the rest from reference TRBV28 and TRBJ2-5, the complete variable domain is DVKVTQSSRYLVKRTGEKVFLECVQDMDHENMFWYRQDPGLGLRLIYFSYDVKMKEKGDIPEGYSVSREKKERFSLILESASTNQTSMYLCASSQRVTQYFGPGTRLLVL.

The chain combines TRBV19 with TRBJ2-7, with D possibly being TRBD2 (6 bases). V dropped 3 bases and J dropped 2 bases, with 11 bases sitting between them. Germline CDR1 reads LNHDA; CDR2 reads SQIVND (reference sequence). The CDR3 is made up of 14 amino acids. The CDR3 here is CASSIRGNAYEQYF. The CDR3 DNA is TGTGCCAGTAGTATTCGCGGGAACGCCTACGAGCAGTACTTC.

As concerns this clonotype: A junction boundary mismatches the germline segment, possibly from a read error. The chain is built from TRBV27 and TRBJ2-7; TRBD1 might be the D (6 bases). Per germline, CDR1 MNHEY and CDR2 SMNVEV (reference sequence). This CDR3 has 9 amino acids. The CDR3 loop is CASGLRQEF. The CDR3 DNA reads TGTGCCAGCGGGCTCAGACAGGAGTTC.

The CDR3: CASSIQGRGNTEAFF. CDR3 nucleotide sequence: TGTGCCAGTAGTATACAGGGAAGAGGGAACACTGAAGCTTTCTTT. The rearrangement uses TRBV19 and TRBJ1-1; tentatively, D is TRBD1 (5 bases). CDR1 and CDR2 (germline): LNHDA, SQIVND (reference sequence). Between the trimmed V and J ends, which lost 2 bases and 1 base, there was a span of 11 bases. CDR3 length: 15 residues.

This clonotype has a handful of counts. V gene TRBV27 combines with J gene TRBJ2-3; TRBD2 aligns across 7 bases. V shed 2 bases, J shed 0 bases, and the junction held 17 bases outside the gene matches. The CDR3 contains 20 residues. The germline V gene encodes CDR1 MNHEY and CDR2 SMNVEV (reference sequence). The CDR3 region has the DNA TGTGCCAGCAGTTTAGAGGGGAGGGCCACGTTGTCTTCTAGCACAGATACGCAGTATTTT. This encodes CASSLEGRATLSSSTDTQYF.

The V call is TRBV7-6, the J call TRBJ2-5; 7 nucleotides line up with TRBD2. The V segment lost 6 bases and the J segment 5 bases; nucleotides outside the gene matches: 18. The CDR3 is made up of 17 amino acids. Looked up from germline, CDR1 is SGHVS and CDR2 is FNYEAQ. The DNA of the CDR3 is TGTGCCAGCAGAATAACCCCTAGCGGACCGATCCGGGAGACCCAGTACTTC. Its protein product is CASRITPSGPIRETQYF.

DNA for the CDR3: TGTGCCAGCAGCTTAGATCGTGGGACAGTAACTTTATCCGAGCAGTACTTC. Protein sequence: CASSLDRGTVTLSEQYF. The rearrangement links TRBV11-2 to TRBJ2-7; 7 bases are a match to TRBD1. Germline V gene sequence: CDR1 SGHAT, CDR2 FQNNGV. V shed 0 bases and J 6 bases; nucleotides not matched to a gene: 14. CDR3 length: 17 amino acids. Full variable domain (remainder filled in from reference TRBV11-2 and TRBJ2-7): EAGVAQSPRYKIIEKRQSVAFWCNPISGHATLYWYQQILGQGPKLLIQFQNNGVVDDSQLPKDRFSAERLKGVDSTLKIQPAKLEDSAVYLCASSLDRGTVTLSEQYFGPGTRLTVT.

The V and J genes are TRBV9 and TRBJ2-3; 8 bases agree with TRBD2. Germline V gives CDR1 SGDLS, CDR2 YYNGEE. CDR3 length: 17 residues. V dropped 2 bases and J dropped 4; count of bases not matched to a gene: 12. In nucleotides, the CDR3 is TGTGCCAGCAGCGTCGGGACTAGAAATTACTTCGCAGATACGCAGTATTTT. Its translation is CASSVGTRNYFADTQYF. Full variable domain (missing parts from reference TRBV9 and TRBJ2-3): DSGVTQTPKHLITATGQRVTLRCSPRSGDLSVYWYQQSLDQGLQFLIQYYNGEERAKGNILERFSAQQFPDLHSELNLSSLELGDSALYFCASSVGTRNYFADTQYFGPGTRLTVL.

The V call is TRBV24-1, the J call TRBJ1-1; possibly TRBD1 for D (6 bases). The CDR3 totals 16 residues. Trimming took off 5 bases at V and 3 bases at J, with 18 bases between the two ends. The germline V gene has CDR1 KGHDR and CDR2 SFDVKD. CDR3 protein: CATSGGQGNWDTEAFF. CDR3 coding DNA: TGTGCCACCAGTGGGGGACAAGGAAATTGGGACACTGAAGCTTTCTTT.